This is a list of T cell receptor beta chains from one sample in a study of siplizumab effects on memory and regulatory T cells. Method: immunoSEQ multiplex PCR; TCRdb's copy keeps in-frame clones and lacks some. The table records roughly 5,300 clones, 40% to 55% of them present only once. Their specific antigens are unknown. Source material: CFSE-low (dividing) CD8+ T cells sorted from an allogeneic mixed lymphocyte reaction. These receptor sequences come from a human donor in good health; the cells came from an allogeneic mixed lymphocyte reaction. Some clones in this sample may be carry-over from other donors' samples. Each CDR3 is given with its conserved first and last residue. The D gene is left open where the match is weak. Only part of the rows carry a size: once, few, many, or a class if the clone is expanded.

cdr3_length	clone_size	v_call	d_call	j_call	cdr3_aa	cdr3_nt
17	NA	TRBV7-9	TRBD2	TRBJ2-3	CASTHSGSLRHTDTQYF	TGTGCCAGCACTCATAGCGGGAGCTTGCGTCACACAGATACGCAGTATTTT
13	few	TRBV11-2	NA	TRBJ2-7	CASSLGPGYEQYF	TGTGCCAGCAGCTTAGGTCCAGGCTACGAGCAGTACTTC
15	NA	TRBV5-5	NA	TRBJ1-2	CASSLAADSSYGYTF	TGTGCCAGCAGCTTGGCGGCGGACAGCTCCTATGGCTACACCTTC
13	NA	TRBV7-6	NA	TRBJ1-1	CASSPGLEYEAFF	TGTGCCAGCAGCCCGGGGCTTGAGTATGAAGCTTTCTTT
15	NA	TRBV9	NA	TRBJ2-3	CASSVSGMGTDTQYF	TGTGCCAGCAGCGTCTCAGGGATGGGTACAGATACGCAGTATTTT
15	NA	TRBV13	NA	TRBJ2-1	CASSVGLSTYNEQFF	TGTGCCAGCAGCGTTGGACTCTCTACCTACAATGAGCAGTTCTTC
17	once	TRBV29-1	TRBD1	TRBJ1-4	CSALLGTGGRSNEKLFF	TGCAGCGCGCTCTTGGGGACAGGGGGCAGGAGTAATGAAAAACTGTTTTTT
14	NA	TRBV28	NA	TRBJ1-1	CATGPGARVTEAFF	TGTGCCACCGGGCCGGGGGCCCGAGTCACTGAAGCTTTCTTT
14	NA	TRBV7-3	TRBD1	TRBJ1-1	CASSETGTLTEAFF	TGTGCCAGCAGCGAGACAGGGACCTTGACTGAAGCTTTCTTT
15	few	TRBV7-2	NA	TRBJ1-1	CASSLHSRLNTEAFF	TGTGCCAGCAGCTTACACAGTCGTTTGAACACTGAAGCTTTCTTT
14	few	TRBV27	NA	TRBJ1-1	CASGPGKMNTEAFF	TGTGCCAGCGGGCCAGGGAAAATGAACACTGAAGCTTTCTTT
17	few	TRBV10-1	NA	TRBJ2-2	CASTVGPTAALTGELFF	TGCGCCAGCACCGTAGGACCGACGGCGGCCCTCACCGGGGAGCTGTTTTTT
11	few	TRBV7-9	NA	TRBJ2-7	CATQRGYEQYF	TGTGCCACCCAAAGAGGCTACGAGCAGTACTTC
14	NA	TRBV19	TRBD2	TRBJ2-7	CASSHASGPYEQYF	TGTGCCAGTAGTCATGCTAGCGGGCCCTACGAGCAGTACTTC
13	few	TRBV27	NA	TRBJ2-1	CASSPANYNEQFF	TGTGCCAGCAGTCCCGCTAACTACAATGAGCAGTTCTTC
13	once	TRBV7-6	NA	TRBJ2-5	CASSSTGVSEQYF	TGTGCCAGCAGCTCAACCGGGGTCAGTGAGCAGTACTTC
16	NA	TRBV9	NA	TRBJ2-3	CASSVYGETSTDTQYF	TGTGCCAGCAGCGTATATGGAGAAACTAGCACAGATACGCAGTATTTT
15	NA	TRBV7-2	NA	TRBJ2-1	CASSPTTSSYNEQFF	TGTGCCAGCAGCCCTACTACGAGCTCCTACAATGAGCAGTTCTTC
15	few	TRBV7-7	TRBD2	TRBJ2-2	CASSQTLAGAGELFF	TGTGCTAGCAGCCAAACGCTAGCGGGAGCCGGGGAGCTGTTTTTT
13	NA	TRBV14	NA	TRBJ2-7	CASSQLSSYEQYF	TGTGCCAGCAGCCAGCTGAGTTCCTACGAGCAGTACTTC
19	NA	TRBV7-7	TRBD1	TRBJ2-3	CASSLPLRDRDSATDTQYF	TGTGCTAGCAGCTTACCTCTTAGGGACAGGGATTCAGCAACAGATACGCAGTATTTT
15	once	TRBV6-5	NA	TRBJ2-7	CASSYGGSLSYEQYF	TGTGCCAGCAGTTACGGAGGCTCCCTCTCCTACGAGCAGTACTTC
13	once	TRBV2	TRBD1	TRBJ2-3	CARRDRSTDTQYF	TGTGCCAGACGGGACAGGAGCACAGATACGCAGTATTTT
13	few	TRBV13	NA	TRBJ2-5	CASSQGAQETQYF	TGTGCCAGCAGCCAAGGGGCCCAGGAGACCCAGTACTTC
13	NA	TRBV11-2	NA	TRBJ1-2	CASSLGGLRGYTF	TGTGCCAGCAGCCTCGGGGGGTTGCGGGGCTACACCTTC
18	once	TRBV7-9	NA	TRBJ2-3	CASSSTLTSQTSTDTQYF	TGTGCCAGCAGCTCTACTCTCACTTCCCAAACTAGCACAGATACGCAGTATTTT
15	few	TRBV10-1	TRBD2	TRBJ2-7	CASSPGLAGEYEQYF	TGCGCCAGCAGTCCTGGACTAGCGGGAGAGTACGAGCAGTACTTC
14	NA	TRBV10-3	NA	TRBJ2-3	CAISERTHTDTQYF	TGTGCCATCAGTGAACGGACTCACACAGATACGCAGTATTTT
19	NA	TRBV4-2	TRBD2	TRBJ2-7	CASSQGFLIAGRSGYEQYF	TGTGCCAGCAGCCAAGGGTTCTTGATAGCGGGGCGGAGTGGGTACGAGCAGTACTTC
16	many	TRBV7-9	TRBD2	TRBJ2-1	CASQIPLAGVRNEQFF	TGTGCCAGCCAAATCCCACTAGCGGGAGTAAGGAATGAGCAGTTCTTC
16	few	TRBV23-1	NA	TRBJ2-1	CASSQSAGHSYNEQFF	TGCGCCAGCAGTCAATCCGCGGGGCATTCCTACAATGAGCAGTTCTTC
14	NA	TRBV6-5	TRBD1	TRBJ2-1	CASRPGNRGDEQFF	TGTGCCAGCAGGCCCGGGAACAGGGGTGATGAGCAGTTCTTC